These T cell receptor beta chains were read from a single sample in a study of T cells in localized non-small cell lung cancer. The table came from immunoSEQ multiplex PCR; TCRdb's copy has only in-frame clones and leaves some out. The profile shows over 15,000 clones, 75% to 90% of them singletons. The material was peripheral blood, obtained before any cancer treatment. The receptors here all came from a female donor over 55 with stage III squamous cell lung carcinoma. Each CDR3 is given with its conserved first and last residue. Fields, in order: V gene, D gene, CDR3 length, J gene, clone size, CDR3 protein, CDR3 DNA. The D gene is left open where the match is weak. Some rows have no size entry. The others give once, few or many, or a class for an expanded clone.

v_call: TRBV6-6
d_call: TRBD1
cdr3_length: 13
j_call: TRBJ1-6
clone_size: .
cdr3_aa: CAGQTGYDSPLHF
cdr3_nt: TGTGCCGGCCAGACAGGGTACGATTCACCCCTCCACTTT

v_call: TRBV18
d_call: .
cdr3_length: 13
j_call: TRBJ1-2
clone_size: .
cdr3_aa: CASSPQGAEGYTF
cdr3_nt: TGTGCCAGCTCACCACAGGGCGCCGAGGGCTACACCTTC

v_call: TRBV6-6
d_call: TRBD1
cdr3_length: 13
j_call: TRBJ1-2
clone_size: .
cdr3_aa: CASGGQTYYGYTF
cdr3_nt: TGTGCCAGCGGGGGACAGACCTACTATGGCTACACCTTC

v_call: TRBV11-2
d_call: TRBD1
cdr3_length: 14
j_call: TRBJ1-2
clone_size: .
cdr3_aa: CASSWDRANYGYTF
cdr3_nt: TGTGCCAGCAGCTGGGACAGGGCTAACTATGGCTACACCTTC

v_call: TRBV28
d_call: TRBD2
cdr3_length: 15
j_call: TRBJ2-1
clone_size: .
cdr3_aa: CASSLYLAGAGEQFF
cdr3_nt: TGTGCCAGCAGTTTATATCTAGCGGGAGCAGGGGAGCAGTTCTTC

v_call: TRBV15
d_call: .
cdr3_length: 12
j_call: TRBJ1-1
clone_size: .
cdr3_aa: CATSRAGTEAFF
cdr3_nt: TGTGCCACCAGCAGAGCCGGCACTGAAGCTTTCTTT

v_call: TRBV7-3
d_call: TRBD2
cdr3_length: 15
j_call: TRBJ2-1
clone_size: .
cdr3_aa: CASSLRSGGLNEQFF
cdr3_nt: TGTGCCAGCAGCTTGCGATCGGGGGGGCTTAATGAGCAGTTCTTC

v_call: TRBV5-1
d_call: TRBD2
cdr3_length: 16
j_call: TRBJ2-3
clone_size: .
cdr3_aa: CASSLEGGGAQDTQYF
cdr3_nt: TGCGCCAGCAGCTTGGAAGGCGGGGGGGCACAAGATACGCAGTATTTT

v_call: TRBV29-1
d_call: TRBD1
cdr3_length: 13
j_call: TRBJ1-1
clone_size: .
cdr3_aa: CSGGQGADTEAFF
cdr3_nt: TGCAGCGGCGGACAGGGGGCCGACACTGAAGCTTTCTTT

v_call: TRBV28
d_call: .
cdr3_length: 15
j_call: TRBJ2-3
clone_size: .
cdr3_aa: CASSLRVSRADTQYF
cdr3_nt: TGTGCCAGCAGTTTAAGGGTCAGCCGGGCAGATACGCAGTATTTT

v_call: TRBV18
d_call: .
cdr3_length: 14
j_call: TRBJ1-1
clone_size: .
cdr3_aa: CASSPPSAGTEAFF
cdr3_nt: TGTGCCAGCTCACCACCGTCGGCCGGGACTGAAGCTTTCTTT

v_call: TRBV19
d_call: .
cdr3_length: 16
j_call: TRBJ2-1
clone_size: .
cdr3_aa: CASSIPGSQYYNEQFF
cdr3_nt: TGTGCCAGTAGTATTCCCGGGTCCCAGTATTACAATGAGCAGTTCTTC

v_call: TRBV30
d_call: TRBD2
cdr3_length: 11
j_call: TRBJ2-7
clone_size: .
cdr3_aa: CAWGGGIKQYF
cdr3_nt: TGTGCCTGGGGCGGGGGGATCAAGCAGTACTTC

v_call: TRBV28
d_call: .
cdr3_length: 11
j_call: TRBJ2-7
clone_size: .
cdr3_aa: CASRGYYEQYF
cdr3_nt: TGTGCCAGCAGAGGTTACTACGAGCAGTACTTC

v_call: TRBV30
d_call: .
cdr3_length: 15
j_call: TRBJ2-2
clone_size: .
cdr3_aa: CAWSVSWGGAGELFF
cdr3_nt: TGTGCCTGGAGTGTAAGCTGGGGGGGGGCGGGGGAGCTGTTTTTT

v_call: TRBV20-1
d_call: .
cdr3_length: 11
j_call: TRBJ2-3
clone_size: .
cdr3_aa: CSATYIDTQYF
cdr3_nt: TGCAGTGCTACGTACATAGATACGCAGTATTTT

v_call: TRBV19
d_call: .
cdr3_length: 14
j_call: TRBJ1-5
clone_size: once
cdr3_aa: CASSIGGGHQPQHF
cdr3_nt: TGTGCCAGTAGTATCGGGGGGGGGCATCAGCCCCAGCATTTT

v_call: TRBV7-4
d_call: TRBD1
cdr3_length: 18
j_call: TRBJ1-6
clone_size: .
cdr3_aa: CASSLPHTGTGGYSPLHF
cdr3_nt: TGTGCCAGCAGCTTACCGCACACGGGGACAGGTGGGTATTCACCCCTCCACTTT

v_call: TRBV5-4
d_call: .
cdr3_length: 14
j_call: TRBJ1-1
clone_size: .
cdr3_aa: CASSSSGRNTEAFF
cdr3_nt: TGTGCCAGCAGCTCGAGCGGACGGAACACTGAAGCTTTCTTT

v_call: TRBV11-2
d_call: TRBD2
cdr3_length: 16
j_call: TRBJ2-3
clone_size: .
cdr3_aa: CASSLGREGPRDTQYF
cdr3_nt: TGTGCCAGCAGCTTAGGGCGGGAGGGCCCTCGAGATACGCAGTATTTT

v_call: TRBV19
d_call: TRBD2
cdr3_length: 14
j_call: TRBJ2-5
clone_size: .
cdr3_aa: CASTKTSGQETQYF
cdr3_nt: TGTGCCAGTACTAAGACTAGCGGCCAAGAGACCCAGTACTTC

v_call: TRBV6-5
d_call: .
cdr3_length: 15
j_call: TRBJ2-1
clone_size: .
cdr3_aa: CASRGRDSTNNEQFF
cdr3_nt: TGTGCCAGCAGGGGGCGGGACAGCACAAACAATGAGCAGTTCTTC

v_call: TRBV7-9
d_call: .
cdr3_length: 12
j_call: TRBJ2-5
clone_size: .
cdr3_aa: CASSFYQETQYF
cdr3_nt: TGTGCCAGCAGCTTTTACCAGGAGACCCAGTACTTC

v_call: TRBV11-2
d_call: .
cdr3_length: 15
j_call: TRBJ1-1
clone_size: .
cdr3_aa: CASSLGQIMNTEAFF
cdr3_nt: TGTGCCAGCAGCTTAGGTCAGATCATGAACACTGAAGCTTTCTTT

v_call: TRBV5-4
d_call: .
cdr3_length: 15
j_call: TRBJ1-2
clone_size: once
cdr3_aa: CASSLRSVEGYGYTF
cdr3_nt: TGTGCCAGCAGCTTGAGATCAGTCGAAGGCTATGGCTACACCTTC

v_call: TRBV2
d_call: .
cdr3_length: 15
j_call: TRBJ2-4
clone_size: .
cdr3_aa: CASSDPRLTKNIQYF
cdr3_nt: TGTGCCAGCAGTGACCCCAGACTAACCAAAAACATTCAGTACTTC

v_call: TRBV2
d_call: TRBD1
cdr3_length: 13
j_call: TRBJ2-1
clone_size: .
cdr3_aa: CASHWTGRNEQFF
cdr3_nt: TGTGCCAGCCATTGGACAGGCCGCAATGAGCAGTTCTTC